The following is a T cell receptor (beta chain) sequence with its context. CDR3 length equals 13 residues. The ends were cut back, 4 bases at V and 4 bases at J, with 8 bases in the middle. Germline V gene data show CDR1 as GTSNPN and CDR2 as SVGIG (reference sequence). Under the authors' procedure: Cell counts per sample came from amplifying reference gene primers. TCRdb's table, derived via immunoSEQ multiplex PCR, lists solely in-frame clones and lacks some. D and trimming come from the DNA, and the V and J calls and clone size come from that table. This table has about 58,000 clones, about four fifths appearing once. This entry is derived from a study of blood T cell repertoires in COVID-19. Whole-study context: Material from acute and convalescent COVID-19 was sourced from the United States, Italy and Spain. Nucleic acid was either cDNA or gDNA, and it came from T cells, B-cell-depleted T cells, or PBMCs.

This clonotype was sampled from a human donor in a cohort sampled during active COVID-19. Sequenced input: peripheral blood. The V and J genes are TRBV30 and TRBJ1-6, with no clear D. The CDR3 coding sequence is TGTGCCTGGACCCACGGGTATAATTCACCCCTCCACTTT. The encoded protein is CAWTHGYNSPLHF.